The 31 T cell receptor beta chains presented below share a single source sample, sequenced in a study of cytomegalovirus exposure and HLA in healthy donors. The protocol was immunoSEQ multiplex PCR, while the TCRdb copy is restricted to in-frame clones and leaves out a portion. In the table there are roughly 120,000 clones, roughly 90% of which are singletons. The material sequenced was PBMCs. These TCRs come from a man aged 25-45 years in good health and CMV-seronegative.

The rearrangement links TRBV29-1 to TRBJ1-1; D is unclear. Per germline, CDR1 SQVTM and CDR2 ANQGSEA. Trimming pared 4 bases from V and 0 bases from J, leaving 12 bases between. The CDR3 covers 14 residues. CDR3 DNA: TGCAGCGTTGTCCCGCAGGAGGTGAACACTGAAGCTTTCTTT. Its protein is CSVVPQEVNTEAFF.

CDR3 sequence: CASSLTQGAVGLGTEAFF. CDR3 in DNA: TGTGCCAGCAGTTTAACGCAGGGGGCGGTCGGTTTGGGCACTGAAGCTTTCTTT. The chain uses TRBV28 and TRBJ1-1, with 8 bases matching TRBD1. The CDR3 is 18 residues long. Germline loops: CDR1 MDHEN, CDR2 SYDVKM. V shed 2 bases and J 4 bases; nucleotides not matched to a gene: 15.

The rearrangement links TRBV28 to TRBJ1-2, with 9 bases fitting TRBD1. The J segment lost 4 bases and the V segment lost 11 bases, leaving 5 bases of the junction unmatched. This CDR3 is 12 amino acids long. Germline CDR1 and CDR2: MDHEN and SYDVKM. Written as DNA, the CDR3 is TGTGCCGTCAACAGGGGGCTCTATGGCTACACCTTC. It specifies CAVNRGLYGYTF.

J is TRBJ2-2 and V is TRBV6-5; D might be TRBD2 (5 bases). V was clipped by 6 bases and J by 4 bases, with 15 bases between them. Germline CDR1 and CDR2: MNHEY and SVGAGI. The CDR3 is 15 residues long. CDR3 bases: TGTGCCAGCAGAATCGGGGTTTGGTCCACCGGGGAGCTGTTTTTT. As protein: CASRIGVWSTGELFF.

The chain recombines TRBV11-2 with TRBJ2-7, with D unclear. Germline V gene data show CDR1 as SGHAT and CDR2 as FQNNGV. There are 13 residues in the CDR3. With 1 base removed from V and 4 bases from J, the gap between germline ends came to 8 bases. The CDR3 DNA is TGTGCCAGCAGCTTAGGGTCCTATTACGAGCAGTACTTC. Its protein is CASSLGSYYEQYF. Variable domain in full (rest from reference TRBV11-2 and TRBJ2-7): EAGVAQSPRYKIIEKRQSVAFWCNPISGHATLYWYQQILGQGPKLLIQFQNNGVVDDSQLPKDRFSAERLKGVDSTLKIQPAKLEDSAVYLCASSLGSYYEQYFGPGTRLTVT.

V is TRBV7-6 and J is TRBJ2-7, with D possibly matching TRBD1 (5 bases). Per the germline V gene, CDR1 is SGHVS and CDR2 is FNYEAQ. The CDR3 length is 14 residues. V dropped 5 bases and J dropped 3 bases, with 14 bases sitting between them. CDR3 protein: CASSHGQGYYEQYF. DNA for the CDR3: TGTGCCAGCAGCCACGGACAAGGTTACTACGAGCAGTACTTC.

This chain uses TRBV13 with TRBJ2-7; 8 bases fit TRBD1. Trimming took 5 bases from V and 6 from J; bases not matched to a gene: 12. Germline assignment: CDR1 PRHDT and CDR2 FYEKMQ (reference sequence). The CDR3 extends over 15 amino acids. The CDR3 DNA sequence: TGTGCCAGCAGCCCTGGGTCCAGGGGGCAAGGCGAGCAGTACTTC. Translating it yields CASSPGSRGQGEQYF. The whole variable domain, remainder taken from reference TRBV13 and TRBJ2-7, is AAGVIQSPRHLIKEKRETATLKCYPIPRHDTVYWYQQGPGQDPQFLISFYEKMQSDKGSIPDRFSAQQFSDYHSELNMSSLELGDSALYFCASSPGSRGQGEQYFGPGTRLTVT.

The J gene is TRBJ2-2, the V gene TRBV2; 7 nucleotides line up with TRBD1. J was trimmed by 4 bases and V by 5 bases; bases with no gene match: 4. The CDR3 is made up of 14 amino acids. The germline V gene encodes CDR1 SNHLY and CDR2 FYNNEI. CDR3 bases: TGTGCCAGCAGTTCGGGACAGCTCACCGGGGAGCTGTTTTTT. Translating gives CASSSGQLTGELFF.

The rearrangement joins TRBV27 to TRBJ1-1, with 9 bases identical to TRBD1. This CDR3 contains 15 residues. V gave up 6 bases and J gave up 8 bases; unmatched junction bases: 13. CDR1 is MNHEY, CDR2 SMNVEV, per germline (reference sequence). The chain's CDR3 is CASSPERTGVREAFF. The CDR3 DNA is TGTGCCAGCAGCCCCGAACGGACAGGGGTAAGGGAAGCTTTCTTT.

V gene TRBV18 combines with J gene TRBJ1-2, with 7 nucleotides matching TRBD1. The CDR3 is made up of 16 amino acids. Trimming at V came to 4 bases and at J to 2 bases, leaving 10 bases not matched to a gene. Germline V gene lookup returns CDR1 KGHSH and CDR2 LQKENI. As DNA, the CDR3 is TGTGCCAGCTCACGACAGGGTGACAGTAGGAACTATGGCTACACCTTC. Its protein is CASSRQGDSRNYGYTF.

The chain uses TRBV7-2 and TRBJ2-2; a possible D gene is TRBD1 (6 bases). This CDR3 is 15 amino acids long. Germline lookup yields CDR1 SGHTA and CDR2 FQGNSA. Trimming cost V 5 bases and J 5 bases, with 15 bases left between them. The CDR3 reads CASSLRTALTGELFF. The CDR3 DNA reads as TGTGCCAGCAGCCTAAGGACAGCTCTAACCGGGGAGCTGTTTTTT.

The chain uses TRBV6-5 and TRBJ2-1, with 12 positions matching TRBD2. Looked up from germline, CDR1 is MNHEY and CDR2 is SVGAGI. The CDR3 loop spans 15 amino acids. Trimming took 5 bases from V and 9 from J; bases not matched to a gene: 8. In DNA, the CDR3 is TGTGCCAGCAGTCGACTAGCGGGGGTCTCCGGTGAGCAGTTCTTC. As protein: CASSRLAGVSGEQFF.

The V and J genes are TRBV28 and TRBJ2-7; 11 positions agree with TRBD1. The CDR3 contains 14 residues. In germline, CDR1 is MDHEN, CDR2 SYDVKM. V lost 3 bases, J lost 4 bases, and 2 bases stayed unmatched. CDR3 sequence reads: CASSLDRGHYEQYF. Written as DNA, the CDR3 is TGTGCCAGCAGTTTGGACAGGGGGCATTACGAGCAGTACTTC.

The CDR3 region is CASSAGESYNSPLHF. The CDR3 bases are TGTGCCAGCAGTGCAGGGGAGTCCTATAATTCACCCCTCCACTTT. This sequence joins TRBV28 and TRBJ1-6; tentatively, D is TRBD1 (6 bases). Deletions cut 5 bases from V and 1 base from J, with 9 bases between. The CDR3 runs 15 residues. Per germline, CDR1 MDHEN and CDR2 SYDVKM. Looking up the rest from reference TRBV28 and TRBJ1-6 gives the full variable domain: DVKVTQSSRYLVKRTGEKVFLECVQDMDHENMFWYRQDPGLGLRLIYFSYDVKMKEKGDIPEGYSVSREKKERFSLILESASTNQTSMYLCASSAGESYNSPLHFGNGTRLTVT.

The gene calls are TRBV4-1 and TRBJ1-5; D remains ambiguous. Germline lookup yields CDR1 MGHRA and CDR2 YSYEKL. There are 15 residues in the CDR3. V was shortened by 5 bases and J by 4 bases, with 15 bases between the two germline ends. CDR3 DNA sequence: TGCGCCAGCAGCGGTGGAGCGGACCCAAATCAGCCCCAGCATTTT. Translating gives CASSGGADPNQPQHF.

The chain joins TRBV4-1 to TRBJ2-3; no clear D. V lost 5 bases and J 2 bases, leaving 5 bases between the germline ends. Germline CDR1 MGHRA, CDR2 YSYEKL. This CDR3 region has 12 residues. This chain's CDR3 is CASSGSTDTQYF. CDR3 coding DNA: TGCGCCAGCAGCGGCTCCACAGATACGCAGTATTTT.

CDR3 region: CASSLDRGGETQYF. In DNA, the CDR3 is TGTGCCAGCAGCTTGGACAGGGGGGGAGAGACCCAGTACTTC. The rearrangement links TRBV5-6 to TRBJ2-5, with a weak D call TRBD1 (8 bases). Trimming stripped 0 bases from V and 4 bases from J, with 10 bases between. In germline, CDR1 is SGHDT, CDR2 YYEEEE. This CDR3 comprises 14 residues.

The chain employs TRBV7-2 and TRBJ2-7; 12 bases fit TRBD2. The CDR3 runs 15 residues. The germline CDR1 and CDR2 sequences are SGHTA and FQGNSA. The V and J ends lost 4 bases and 4 bases, in that order; junction bases with no gene match: 5. This CDR3 is CASSSSGGALYEQYF. As DNA, the CDR3 is TGTGCCAGCAGCTCTAGCGGGGGGGCATTATACGAGCAGTACTTC.

J is TRBJ1-6 and V is TRBV7-2; 7 bases are shared with TRBD1. The junction had 5 bases not matched to a gene; V was cut back by 5 bases and J by 4 bases. The CDR3 totals 15 residues. Germline assignment: CDR1 SGHTA and CDR2 FQGNSA. CDR3 in DNA: TGTGCCAGCAGCACCTCGGGACAGTATAATTCACCCCTCCACTTT. Translating it yields CASSTSGQYNSPLHF.

This clone was picked up a small number of times. V is TRBV4-3 and J is TRBJ1-1; D is unclear. V shed 2 bases and J shed 1 base, with 11 bases lying between them. The CDR3 runs 15 residues. CDR1 LGHNA and CDR2 YSLEER come from the germline V gene. The CDR3 region has the DNA TGCGCCAGCAGCCAAAGAACGCGCAAGAACACTGAAGCTTTCTTT. This translates into CASSQRTRKNTEAFF.

The V gene is TRBV5-8, the J gene TRBJ1-5; possibly TRBD1 for D (5 bases). CDR1 is SGHTS and CDR2 is YDEGEE in the germline V gene. The CDR3 runs to 14 residues. Trimming shortened V by 6 bases and J by 4 bases, and 14 bases separated the two germline ends. CDR3 DNA: TGTGCCAGCAACCTGGGACTAACTAATCAGCCCCAGCATTTT. Translation gives CASNLGLTNQPQHF.

DNA of the CDR3: TGCGCCAGCAGCTCAGGCCCGACAGGGGGCGACGGCTACACCTTC. Its protein is CASSSGPTGGDGYTF. The V gene is TRBV5-1, the J gene TRBJ1-2; 10 nucleotides line up with TRBD1. The ends lost 3 bases at V and 8 bases at J; junction bases unmatched: 10. The germline V gene encodes CDR1 SGHRS and CDR2 YFSETQ. The CDR3 contains 15 residues.

The gene calls are TRBV5-4 and TRBJ1-6; 7 bases align to TRBD1. There are 14 residues in the CDR3. V gave up 2 bases and J gave up 8 bases; unmatched junction bases: 4. Germline CDR1 and CDR2: SGHNT and YYREEE (reference sequence). CDR3 nucleotide sequence: TGTGCCAGCAGCTTCGGGACAGCTTATTCACCCCTCCACTTT. The encoded protein is CASSFGTAYSPLHF. The full variable domain, completed using reference TRBV5-4 and TRBJ1-6, is ETGVTQSPTHLIKTRGQQVTLRCSSQSGHNTVSWYQQALGQGPQFIFQYYREEENGRGNFPPRFSGLQFPNYSSELNVNALELDDSALYLCASSFGTAYSPLHFGNGTRLTVT.

The chain employs TRBV4-1 and TRBJ1-2; 9 bases are shared with TRBD1. The CDR3 is made up of 16 amino acids. From germline, CDR1 is MGHRA and CDR2 YSYEKL. The V segment lost 0 bases and the J segment 6 bases; nucleotides outside the gene matches: 8. CDR3 protein: CASSQDLRDRDNGYTF. The CDR3 DNA follows: TGCGCCAGCAGCCAAGATCTCCGGGACAGGGACAATGGCTACACCTTC.

The chain links TRBV2 to TRBJ2-7, with 11 bases fitting TRBD1. V was clipped by 7 bases and J by 7 bases; unmatched bases: 9. Germline assignment: CDR1 SNHLY and CDR2 FYNNEI. The CDR3 covers 14 residues. The CDR3, as DNA: TGTGCCAGCAACGCGCAGGGACAGGGGGTAGAGCAGTACTTC. Protein sequence: CASNAQGQGVEQYF.

V gene TRBV6-5 combines with J gene TRBJ2-7, with 8 positions matching TRBD1. V lost 6 bases to trimming and J lost 6 bases; unmatched junction nucleotides: 13. Germline-derived CDR1 and CDR2 are MNHEY and SVGAGI. CDR3 size: 15 residues. The CDR3 here is CASSSRDRPSGEQYF. In DNA form, the CDR3 reads TGTGCCAGCAGCTCACGGGACAGGCCTTCGGGCGAGCAGTACTTC.

The V gene is TRBV7-9, the J gene TRBJ2-2, with unresolved D. Germline V gives CDR1 SEHNR, CDR2 FQNEAQ (reference sequence). Trimming left V 5 bases short and J 3 bases short, with 13 bases between. The CDR3 totals 15 residues. CDR3 protein: CASSGRAGDTGELFF. Here the CDR3 DNA reads TGTGCCAGCAGCGGGCGAGCAGGTGACACCGGGGAGCTGTTTTTT.

CDR3 DNA: TGTGCCAGCAGCCCCCGAGAATCTAGCACAGATACGCAGTATTTT. Translated: CASSPRESSTDTQYF. The chain uses TRBV7-9 and TRBJ2-3; unclear D gene. Germline V gene sequence: CDR1 SEHNR, CDR2 FQNEAQ (reference sequence). This CDR3 has 15 residues. The ends were cut back, 5 bases at V and 0 bases at J, with 12 bases in the middle.

The rearrangement links TRBV6-6 to TRBJ2-2; TRBD1 matches at 10 bases. CDR1 and CDR2 (germline): MNHNY, SVGAGI (reference sequence). Germline trimming cut 11 bases from V and 1 base from J; bases unmatched to any gene: 4. The CDR3 runs to 14 residues. This CDR3 is CAAWDRGNTGELFF. CDR3 DNA sequence: TGTGCCGCATGGGACAGGGGGAACACCGGGGAGCTGTTTTTT.

V usage is TRBV7-2 and J usage is TRBJ2-1; perhaps TRBD2 as D (7 bases). The V gene's germline CDR1 is SGHTA and CDR2 FQGNSA. The CDR3 spans 15 residues. V lost 0 bases to trimming and J lost 7 bases, with 13 bases between them. The CDR3 DNA sequence: TGTGCCAGCAGCTTAGCGGGGGGGCCATCGAATGAGCAGTTCTTC. It is translated as CASSLAGGPSNEQFF.

The chain links TRBV15 to TRBJ1-2; D is possibly TRBD1 (5 bases). Per the germline V gene, CDR1 is LNHNV and CDR2 is YYDKDF (reference sequence). This CDR3 has 13 residues. V was clipped by 0 bases and J by 3 bases, with 5 bases between them. Here the CDR3 reads CATSRDRDYGYTF. In DNA, the CDR3 is TGTGCCACCAGCAGAGACAGGGACTATGGCTACACCTTC.